The text below deals with one T cell receptor (beta chain). The antigen is unknown. Data came from immunoSEQ multiplex PCR; TCRdb stores just in-frame clones and leaves some out. Here the sample spans roughly 380,000 clones, roughly 88% being singletons. Treatment here: 15 to 20 received Ad26.COV2.S at low or high dose, single or two shots; about 5 received placebo; per-sample allocation not given. Vaccine and placebo recipients were sampled on day 63 after the first injection. A Boston adult aged 18-55 years was the donor. The data are from a study of Ad26.COV2.S vaccination and SARS-CoV-2 variants. Overall study context: Ad26.COV2.S given intramuscularly, once or twice 56 days apart. Study-wide results and limits: Similar non-spike TCR breadth was observed in recipients of vaccine and of placebo. After vaccination, reports described spike-specific CD8+ and CD4+ T cell responses as showing substantial breadth.

The CDR3 extends over 16 amino acids. With 4 bases clipped from V and 6 bases from J, the junction kept 9 bases outside the gene matches. From germline, CDR1 is LGHNA and CDR2 YSLEER. Here the sequenced sample was peripheral blood, taken in a trial of Ad26.COV2.S vaccine versus placebo. The chain joins TRBV4-3 to TRBJ1-6, with 7 bases fitting TRBD1. This clonotype was obtained from a person aged 18-60 years who received the Ad26.COV2.S COVID-19 vaccine or a placebo. The CDR3 DNA sequence: TGCGCCAGCAGCCTTGGCCGGGACAGCTTTAATTCACCCCTCCACTTT. It translates to CASSLGRDSFNSPLHF.